This TCR beta chain came from a study of PD-L1 blockade in urothelial cancer (dated by TCRdb to 2016 to 2017). For the wider study: All patients started therapy in about 2014 and received atezolizumab 1,200 mg intravenously every 3 weeks. Blood samples were analyzed at 3 weeks after treatment start (second dose) and at 6 weeks after treatment start. Whole exome sequencing and RNA sequencing of pretreatment tumors were performed alongside TCR sequencing in the same patients. About 90% of the roughly 30 patients were males with bladder-origin urothelial cancer, and about 65% of the 29 reported a prior smoking history. Twenty-nine patients had pretreatment blood TCR-seq, about 24 had at least one posttreatment blood collection, and about 24 had tumor TCR-seq. Pretreatment tumor samples and matched peripheral blood, collected serially before and after atezolizumab treatment, underwent TCR sequencing. Blood samples yielded a median of around 130,000 T cells and some 80,000 unique TCRs, with median clonality roughly 0.084. An exploratory multi-omic analysis was conducted of the somatic, immune and clinical correlates of response to PD-L1 blockade with atezolizumab in urothelial cancer. Patients had an ECOG performance status of 0 or 1 and had received between 0 and 3 prior chemotherapy regimens. Durable clinical benefit meant progression-free survival longer than 6 months, and TCR features were also tested against progression-free and overall survival. Durable clinical benefit was achieved by nine patients and was not achieved by 20 patients.

Taken with the paper, the label for time point translates to: peripheral blood 6 weeks after treatment start. The cohort included 29 patients with locally advanced or metastatic urothelial carcinoma who were treated at Memorial Sloan Kettering on a trial protocol. Peripheral blood mononuclear cells were collected pretreatment and during treatment, with between 1 and 8 total time points per patient. The Qiagen DNeasy Blood extraction kit was used to purify genomic DNA from total PBMCs and from tumor samples. Collected pretreatment and during treatment, PBMCs were isolated and stored as previously described. Synthetic TCR analog templates were spiked into each PCR to estimate absolute template abundance from read counts. Using the immunoSEQ assay, TCRbeta CDR3 regions were amplified from genomic DNA with bias-controlled V and J gene primers. Sequencing of rearranged TCRbeta segments was done at approximately 20X coverage. As for how the authors treated the data: Clustering was used to correct sequencing errors, and CDR3s were annotated against IMGT so that V, D and J genes could be assigned. Out-of-frame and stop-codon sequences were excluded, and only productive TCRbeta rearrangements were used in downstream analyses. Clonality was calculated as one minus the Shannon entropy normalized by the log of the number of unique productive sequences. Fisher's exact test with Benjamini-Hochberg correction, at a threshold of adjusted p below 0.01, was used to find clones that differed between time points or between blood and tumor. This is the immuneACCESS table as TCRdb keeps it, with only in-frame sequences that have V and J called. A part of the clones is gone; compared with another copy, unresolved V genes explain less than half, and the rest is unexplained. The DNA was the basis for D and trimming; V, J and clone size are from that table. This sample holds 100,000 to 150,000 clones; more than 70% were observed only once. Of the sample, roughly 2.3% is held by the ten largest clones.

On this clone itself: Its antigen specificity is not known. Per-nucleotide qualities are absent, and no much larger clonotype sits a single base away.

General conclusions and limits of the study: Among patients with durable benefit, tumor-associated TCR clones showed greater expansion in peripheral blood 3 weeks after treatment started (n = 22, p = 0.022). A pretreatment peripheral blood TCR clonality below the median was linked to improved progression-free and overall survival. Because of the small sample size (n ≈ 27) and the many exploratory analyses performed, the results are intended to be regarded as hypothesis-generating.

The clonotype originates from a man between 50 and 59 years old with urothelial cancer. The specimen was PBMCs, collected around atezolizumab (anti-PD-L1) treatment.

The bases are TGTGCCAGCAGCGACAGGGCTAGTATCAATGAGCAGTTCTTC. This encodes CASSDRASINEQFF. This sequence uses TRBV2 and TRBJ2-1; TRBD1 fits 7 bases in the junction. Trimming removed 6 bases from V and 6 bases from J; the gene matches leave 8 bases unexplained. The CDR3 numbers 14 residues from cysteine through phenylalanine. Only CDR3 DNA is held: 42 bases, read in frame from base 1. The germline V gene encodes CDR1 SNHLY and CDR2 FYNNEI.